This T cell receptor (beta chain) stems from a study of beta chain features in type 1 diabetes. About this clone itself: Its antigen remains unidentified.

J was trimmed by 3 bases and V by 3 bases; bases with no gene match: 9. Germline assignment: CDR1 LGHNA and CDR2 YSLEER. This CDR3 is built from 16 residues. Sequencing targeted expressed TCRB transcripts, as all isolated RNA had been reverse transcribed. Sequencing was performed with immunoSEQ multiplex PCR; in TCRdb, only in-frame clones are kept and a portion is missing. Counted here are some 330,000 clones, roughly 12% occurring once; the ten biggest clones make up around 0.0099%. Study observations and caveats: Moderately but significantly shorter TCRB CDR3s were found in Type 1 diabetes patients in all four CD4+ subsets.

Sequenced material: naive CD4+ T cells from blood. This chain links TRBV4-3 with TRBJ2-7, with 9 bases aligning to TRBD1. The TCR comes from a woman under 30 with type 1 diabetes. The CDR3 nucleotides read TGCGCCAGCAGCCAGAATCCCTGGACAGGGGACTACGAGCAGTACTTC. Its translation: CASSQNPWTGDYEQYF.